Listed here are 14 T cell receptor beta chains from one sample, sequenced in a study of a mutant IDH1 vaccine in newly diagnosed glioma (dated by TCRdb to about 2021). Library creation used the immunoSEQ multiplex PCR assay. Not all clones reach the TCRdb copy of this immuneACCESS table, which keeps in-frame sequences only. Checked studies attribute under half of the gap to unresolved V genes and leave the rest unexplained. The sample table contains approximately 81,000 clones; only one count was recorded for around 85% of them. The ten largest clones add up to about 2.2% of the sample. Per the publication, the time point label means: week 23, last vaccination. A 20-mer mutant IDH1 peptide at 300 micrograms in Montanide made up each vaccine dose, which was injected subcutaneously together with topical imiquimod. Their specific antigens are unknown. The sample here was PBMCs, taken from a glioma patient whose treatment included an IDH1 peptide vaccine. All receptors derive from a man in his thirties or forties with glioma. Some clones in this sample may be carry-over from other donors' samples.

This rearrangement joins TRBV30 to TRBJ1-5; D might be TRBD1 (6 bases). CDR1 and CDR2 (germline): GTSNPN, SVGIG (reference sequence). This CDR3 has 13 residues. V lost 3 bases and J 7 bases, leaving 13 bases between the germline ends. The CDR3 nucleotides read TGTGCCTGGAGCTCTGGGGGCGGGCAGCCCCAGCATTTT. It encodes CAWSSGGGQPQHF.

The chain is built from TRBV7-6 and TRBJ2-1; 9 bases map to TRBD2. This CDR3 is built from 17 residues. The germline gives CDR1 SGHVS, CDR2 FNYEAQ. Unmatched junction bases numbered 12, after V lost 5 bases and J lost 4 bases. The CDR3 bases are TGTGCCAGCAGCCTCCCTCCAGGCGGGAGGGGATACAATGAGCAGTTCTTC. Translating it yields CASSLPPGGRGYNEQFF.

This clone was detected once. The chain combines TRBV18 with TRBJ1-1, with D hard to call. Germline assignment: CDR1 KGHSH and CDR2 LQKENI. Trimming removed 3 bases from V and 1 base from J, with 6 bases in between. This CDR3 spans 13 amino acids. CDR3 in amino acids: CASSPGPNTEAFF. CDR3 sequence (DNA): TGTGCCAGCTCACCCGGACCGAACACTGAAGCTTTCTTT.

Remarks on this clone: This sample also contains other DNA sequences that code for the same CDR3. The chain is built from TRBV27 and TRBJ1-2; D gene uncertain. The CDR3 runs 13 residues. Per the germline V gene, CDR1 is MNHEY and CDR2 is SMNVEV (reference sequence). With 2 bases removed from V and 2 bases from J, the gap between germline ends came to 6 bases. CDR3 amino acids: CASSLTGNYGYTF. CDR3 DNA sequence: TGTGCCAGCAGTTTAACGGGGAACTATGGCTACACCTTC.

CDR3 region: CASSFEGAGDTQYF. In nucleotides, the CDR3 is TGTGCCAGCAGTTTCGAGGGGGCCGGGGATACGCAGTATTTT. The J gene is TRBJ2-3, the V gene TRBV28; 7 bases are shared with TRBD1. The CDR3 is 14 residues long. The trim removed 3 bases at V and 6 bases at J, leaving 6 bases unmatched. CDR1 MDHEN and CDR2 SYDVKM come from the germline V gene.

This clone came up once. J is TRBJ2-5 and V is TRBV7-8; 8 nucleotides match TRBD1. Germline V CDR1 and CDR2: SGHVS, FQNEAQ. The CDR3 totals 16 residues. The trim removed 5 bases at V and 11 bases at J, leaving 19 bases unmatched. The CDR3 loop is CASSPSGTGKLREQYF. The CDR3 nucleotides are TGTGCCAGCAGCCCGTCCGGGACAGGCAAACTACGAGAGCAGTACTTC.

This sequence joins TRBV30 and TRBJ2-7, with D possibly being TRBD1 (6 bases). V was clipped by 2 bases and J by 0 bases, with 14 bases between them. The CDR3 runs 15 residues. Germline CDR1 is GTSNPN and CDR2 is SVGIG (reference sequence). The CDR3 region is CAWSFYRARSYEQYF. The CDR3 DNA reads as TGTGCCTGGAGTTTTTACAGGGCCCGCTCCTACGAGCAGTACTTC.

The chain uses TRBV4-3 and TRBJ1-2; weak D call: TRBD1 (6 bases). Germline V CDR1 and CDR2: LGHNA, YSLEER. This CDR3 spans 16 amino acids. Trimming removed 0 bases from V and 4 bases from J, with 15 bases in between. Here the CDR3 DNA reads TGCGCCAGCAGCCAAGATAGCGGGGCGGACAGCTATGGCTACACCTTC. This gives the protein CASSQDSGADSYGYTF.

This clone was seen more than once but under ten times. This chain connects TRBV10-3 to TRBJ2-7, with 7 bases identical to TRBD1. Losses at the gene ends were 0 bases for V and 5 bases for J; bases not matched to a gene: 4. Germline V gives CDR1 ENHRY, CDR2 SYGVKD. This CDR3 has 14 residues. CDR3 coding DNA: TGTGCCATCAGTGAGTCGTGGCAGGGGGACGAGCAGTACTTC. Translating it yields CAISESWQGDEQYF.

The rearrangement uses TRBV5-5 and TRBJ1-1; D remains ambiguous. Per germline, CDR1 SGHKS and CDR2 YYEKEE (reference sequence). The CDR3 runs 14 residues. V dropped 0 bases and J dropped 3 bases, with 9 bases sitting between them. CDR3 coding DNA: TGTGCCAGCAGCTTGGCCTATCGAGACACTGAAGCTTTCTTT. It is translated as CASSLAYRDTEAFF.

This clone occurred once. The chain couples TRBV27 to TRBJ2-5, with TRBD2 matching over 8 bases. The CDR3 loop spans 15 amino acids. V trimming: 5 bases; J trimming: 9 bases; junction bases outside the gene matches: 14. Germline-derived CDR1 and CDR2 are MNHEY and SMNVEV (reference sequence). Here the CDR3 reads CASSPTPKRERSQYF. The CDR3 region has the DNA TGTGCCAGCAGTCCAACCCCCAAGCGGGAGAGGTCCCAGTACTTC.

This chain links TRBV4-1 with TRBJ2-7, with D uncertain. Germline CDR1 MGHRA, CDR2 YSYEKL. The V end was cut by 0 bases, the J end by 0 bases, with 9 bases between. CDR3 size: 15 residues. The CDR3 region is CASSQEGQLSYEQYF. The CDR3 bases are TGCGCCAGCAGCCAAGAAGGGCAGCTCTCCTACGAGCAGTACTTC.

This clone appeared once. The gene calls are TRBV5-1 and TRBJ1-1; no firm D call. The CDR3 extends over 13 amino acids. Germline CDR1 is SGHRS and CDR2 is YFSETQ. Trimming stripped 7 bases from V and 0 bases from J, with 10 bases between. The CDR3 DNA follows: TGCGCCAGCCGTCCTACCTTGAACACTGAAGCTTTCTTT. This codes for CASRPTLNTEAFF.

The chain combines TRBV10-3 with TRBJ2-3, with 10 bases fitting TRBD2. The CDR3 contains 16 residues. J lost 1 base, V lost 6 bases, and 7 bases had no gene match. Germline V gene sequence: CDR1 ENHRY, CDR2 SYGVKD. The CDR3 here is CAISTGGTSGTDTQYF. CDR3 coding DNA: TGTGCCATCAGCACAGGGGGGACTAGCGGCACAGATACGCAGTATTTT.